This passage covers 19 T cell receptor beta chains from one sample sequenced in a study of molecular identifiers for immune sequencing clone quantification. TCRdb re-analysed the PCR reads in MiXCR, keeping a single row per CDR3 protein. The sample has approximately 550,000 distinct CDR3 sequences; 25% are singletons. The sample taken for sequencing was naive CD8+ T cells from blood, with Jurkat cell RNA spiked in. As for subset: FACS-sorted CD8+CD4-CCR7+CD45RA+ naive T cells. All receptors come from a human donor in good health. Some libraries in this study had Jurkat cell RNA spiked in.

Only a few counts were recorded for this clonotype. The chain is built from TRBV30 and TRBJ1-1; D gene ambiguous. The CDR3 runs to 16 residues. V gave up 1 base and J gave up 1 base, with 16 bases separating them. The V gene's germline CDR1 is GTSNPN and CDR2 SVGIG (reference sequence). The CDR3 DNA reads as TGTGCCTGGAGTGCACCCCCTCTTGTTGGGAACACTGAAGCTTTCTTT. It codes for CAWSAPPLVGNTEAFF.

The gene calls are TRBV4-1 and TRBJ2-1, with 10 bases identical to TRBD2. J gave up 15 bases and V 0 bases, and 8 bases lay outside the gene matches. CDR1 is MGHRA, CDR2 YSYEKL, per germline. There are 14 residues in the CDR3. CDR3 sequence: CASSQDPLAGEAFF. In DNA, the CDR3 is TGCGCCAGCAGCCAAGATCCCCTAGCGGGAGAAGCGTTCTTC.

This clonotype was seen repeatedly, ten times or more. This chain links TRBV27 with TRBJ1-1; no clear D. This CDR3 spans 12 amino acids. V was shortened by 3 bases and J by 11 bases, with 13 bases between the two germline ends. Germline values: CDR1 MNHEY, CDR2 SMNVEV (reference sequence). The chain's CDR3 is CASSFSGSDAFF. CDR3 coding DNA: TGTGCCAGCAGTTTTAGCGGCAGCGACGCTTTCTTT.

On this clonotype itself: It may be a read error: a sequence one base away is much more abundant. No conserved phenylalanine or tryptophan is present at the end of the CDR3, so a read error is the likely explanation. The chain has TRBV7-9 and TRBJ2-1; D might be TRBD1 (6 bases). This CDR3 region has 13 residues. Germline V lookup: CDR1 SEHNR, CDR2 FQNEAQ (reference sequence). Trimming took off 5 bases at V and 8 bases at J, with 13 bases between the two ends. CDR3 amino acids: CASSPRGLDEQFS. The CDR3, as DNA: TGTGCCAGCAGCCCAAGGGGGTTGGATGAGCAGTTCTCC.

The genes are TRBV28 and TRBJ2-3; 8 bases match TRBD2. V lost 11 bases and J lost 1; bases outside the gene matches: 11. The CDR3 is made up of 15 amino acids. Germline V gives CDR1 MDHEN, CDR2 SYDVKM. CDR3 DNA: TGTGCCTCCCTGGGTCGGCGGGAGGGCACAGATACGCAGTATTTT. Its protein is CASLGRREGTDTQYF.

The chain couples TRBV11-2 to TRBJ1-6; 12 bases agree with TRBD1. This CDR3 has 16 amino acids. CDR1 and CDR2 from the germline V gene are SGHAT and FQNNGV. J lost 9 bases, V lost 0 bases, and 3 bases had no gene match. CDR3 amino acids: CASSLDGTGGFSPLHF. Written as DNA, the CDR3 is TGTGCCAGCAGCTTAGATGGGACAGGGGGCTTTTCACCCCTCCACTTT.

This clonotype was recorded at least ten times. One end of the junction is discordant with germline, which a read error may explain. The chain couples TRBV4-3 to TRBJ2-7, with TRBD1 identical over 9 bases. Germline V gives CDR1 LGHNA, CDR2 YSLEER. The CDR3 extends over 13 amino acids. CDR3 protein: CASSQGAGYEQYF. The CDR3 region has the DNA TGTGCCAGCTCACAGGGGGCAGGCTACGAGCAGTACTTC.

This clonotype has ten or more counts. This sequence joins TRBV7-2 and TRBJ1-6; 8 nucleotides agree with TRBD1. This CDR3 is 17 amino acids long. From germline, CDR1 is SGHTA and CDR2 FQGNSA. Trimming at V came to 5 bases and at J to 9 bases, leaving 15 bases not matched to a gene. CDR3 sequence: CASSLGGNRGLTSPLHF. For the CDR3, the DNA is TGTGCCAGCAGCCTAGGGGGAAACAGGGGGTTAACTTCACCCCTCCACTTT.

Concerning this clonotype: Being one base from a much bigger clone, this may be a read error. The chain joins TRBV4-3 to TRBJ1-4; D possibly corresponds to TRBD1 (5 bases). CDR3 length equals 12 residues. V lost 4 bases to trimming and J lost 11 bases, with 11 bases between them. Germline V lookup: CDR1 LGHNA, CDR2 YSLEER. In DNA, the CDR3 is TGCGCCAGCAGCCCCTGGGGCGATAAACTGTTTTTT. This codes for CASSPWGDKLFF.

CDR3 nucleotide sequence: TGCAGCGTTGGGGTTTCAGGGGTCCATGAGCAGTTCTTC. Translating it yields CSVGVSGVHEQFF. The rearrangement joins TRBV29-1 to TRBJ2-1, with a possible D match to TRBD1 (6 bases). Trimming left V 4 bases short and J 8 bases short, with 15 bases between. Germline CDR1 is SQVTM and CDR2 is ANQGSEA. This CDR3 has 13 amino acids.

The rearrangement links TRBV2 to TRBJ1-5; D uncertain. V lost 0 bases, J lost 1 base, and 10 bases lay in between. The CDR3 spans 16 residues. Germline CDR1 and CDR2: SNHLY and FYNNEI. The CDR3 DNA reads TGTGCCAGCAGTGAAGCCGAGAGGGCCAGCAATCAGCCCCAGCATTTT. It yields the protein CASSEAERASNQPQHF.

This clonotype was seen a handful of times. The chain is built from TRBV6-2 or TRBV6-3 and TRBJ2-7; 11 bases match TRBD2. Unmatched junction bases numbered 20, after V lost 6 bases and J lost 7 bases. Germline loops: CDR1 MNHEY, CDR2 SVGEGT. The CDR3 runs 18 residues. The CDR3 spells CASSSTSGSPKWRGEQYF. The CDR3 coding sequence is TGTGCCAGCAGCAGTACTAGCGGGAGTCCCAAGTGGAGGGGGGAGCAGTACTTC.

This clonotype was counted a single time. A clone one base away is much larger, so this may be a read error. V usage is TRBV6-2 or TRBV6-3 and J usage is TRBJ2-7; 7 nucleotides match TRBD1. Looked up from germline, CDR1 is MNHEY and CDR2 is SVGEGT. The CDR3 totals 14 residues. As DNA, the CDR3 is TGTACCAGCAGTTACGCCGCAGGGGGCTACGAGCAGTACTTC. It encodes CTSSYAAGGYEQYF.

A note on this clonotype: A read error may be the cause here, since a much bigger clone is one base away. The rearrangement joins TRBV29-1 to TRBJ2-2; the D gene is possibly TRBD1 (6 bases). There are 14 residues in the CDR3. Trimming stripped 7 bases from V and 4 bases from J, with 16 bases between. The germline V gene encodes CDR1 SQVTM and CDR2 ANQGSEA. The CDR3 nucleotides read TGCAGCGCGTACCAGGGGATGAGCACCGGGGAGCTGTTTTTT. Amino acids: CSAYQGMSTGELFF.

Comments on this clonotype: A single base separates this from a much larger clone, so it may be a read error. The CDR3 is CSARVAGDRQETQYF. In nucleotides, the CDR3 is TGCAGTGCTAGAGTTGCGGGGGATAGACAAGAGACCCAGTACTTC. The J gene is TRBJ2-5, the V gene TRBV20-1; TRBD2 agrees at 7 bases. The V segment lost 1 base and the J segment 2 bases; nucleotides outside the gene matches: 7. This CDR3 contains 15 residues. The V gene's germline CDR1 is DFQATT and CDR2 SNEGSKA (reference sequence).

About this clonotype: Given a much more abundant clone one base away, this may be a read error. This sequence joins TRBV7-6 and TRBJ2-5, with TRBD1 as a possible D gene (5 bases). There are 14 residues in the CDR3. Germline CDR1 SGHVS, CDR2 FNYEAQ. The CDR3 nucleotides are TGTGCCGGCAGCTTCAACTGGGGCGATGAGACCCAGTACTTC. Amino acids: CAGSFNWGDETQYF.

This clonotype was detected a few times. The chain links TRBV27 to TRBJ1-1; D is unresolved. The germline CDR1 and CDR2 sequences are MNHEY and SMNVEV (reference sequence). This CDR3 contains 15 residues. The germline V and J ends were trimmed by 6 bases and 0 bases, with 14 bases remaining between them. The CDR3 DNA is TGTGCCAGCAGCCCCGTTCTCCCTTTGAACACTGAAGCTTTCTTT. It yields the protein CASSPVLPLNTEAFF.

This clonotype has only a few counts. This CDR3 is CASSSFGMEDLAFF. As DNA, the CDR3 is TGTGCCAGCAGCTCTTTCGGGATGGAGGACCTGGCTTTCTTT. The chain employs TRBV5-6 and TRBJ1-1; no clear D. CDR1 and CDR2 (germline): SGHDT, YYEEEE. Trimming removed 3 bases from V and 11 bases from J, with 20 bases in between. This CDR3 has 14 amino acids.

A note on this clonotype: Sequence at one end of the junction differs from germline and may be a read error. V and J are TRBV6-1 and TRBJ1-5; TRBD1 matches at 7 bases. This CDR3 spans 19 amino acids. Germline V lookup: CDR1 MNHNS, CDR2 SASEGT. CDR3 residues: CASGEPPDWTGNSNQPQHF. CDR3 in DNA: TGTGCCAGCGGTGAACCGCCTGACTGGACAGGCAATAGCAATCAGCCCCAGCATTTT.